This entry features one T cell receptor beta chain sequence. Its antigen remains unidentified. This entry is derived from a study of cytomegalovirus exposure and HLA in healthy donors. This CDR3 spans 13 amino acids. After removal of 1 base from V and 6 bases from J, the junction contained 0 bases not matched to a gene. Germline V gene sequence: CDR1 LGHNA, CDR2 YSLEER. Use of 60 Vbeta and 13 Jbeta primers characterized the PCR. Repertoires were generated with immunoSEQ multiplex PCR, while TCRdb's copy carries only in-frame clones and drops some. This table has approximately 120,000 clones, about 80% appearing once. Findings and caveats of the study: Later on, an analysis showed TCR association rates differing by HLA locus, with DRB1 the most and HLA-C the fewest.

What was sequenced was PBMCs. This clonotype was sampled from a man under 40 in good health and CMV-seropositive. The J gene is TRBJ2-1, the V gene TRBV4-3; 7 nucleotides align to TRBD1. CDR3 nucleotides: TGCGCCAGCAGCCAAGGACAGGGCAATGAGCAGTTCTTC. Translating it yields CASSQGQGNEQFF.